Described below is a single T cell receptor (beta chain) sequence and its context. Antigen unknown. The PCR had 60 Vbeta and 13 Jbeta primers. Original handling: Counted up in a later analysis, unique TCR beta chains came to about 80 million, with around 10 million shared. TCRdb's table, derived via immunoSEQ multiplex PCR, lists solely in-frame clones and lacks some. The DNA was the basis for D and trimming; V, J and clone size are from that table. There are about 88,000 clones in the sample; roughly 84% occur only once, and about 2.5% lies in the top ten. Donors were nominally healthy when sampled, though unrecorded immune exposures were likely. The data are from a study of cytomegalovirus exposure and HLA in healthy donors. Findings of the study overall: More clonal expansion characterized HLA-associated TCR beta chains than equally common others in a later analysis.

There are 14 residues in the CDR3. Germline assignment: CDR1 MNHEY and CDR2 SMNVEV (reference sequence). V gave up 9 bases and J gave up 4 bases; unmatched junction bases: 9. Source material: PBMCs. The origin of this receptor is a man aged 25 to 40 in good health and CMV-seronegative. The chain couples TRBV27 to TRBJ1-5; TRBD1 aligns across 7 bases. The CDR3 region is CASLDRCFNQPQHF. The CDR3 DNA reads TGTGCCAGTCTGGACAGGTGCTTTAATCAGCCCCAGCATTTT.